The rows below give T cell receptor beta chains drawn from one sample of a study of CD8 T cells in Susac syndrome. Using its own MiXCR run on the immunoSEQ multiplex PCR reads, TCRdb lists one record per CDR3 protein. The table lists over 95,000 distinct CDR3 sequences, 92% of them singletons. The source material was CD8+ T cells from PBMCs. Receptors originate from a human donor in good health. CDR3s include the opening cysteine and the closing phenylalanine or tryptophan. D genes are given only for firm matches. A row's size may be missing; if present it is once, few, many or a size class.

V	J	D	size	CDR3	DNA
TRBV20-1	TRBJ2-7	TRBD2	NA	CSARELAGGPYEQYF	TGCAGTGCTAGAGAATTAGCGGGAGGCCCCTACGAGCAGTACTTC
TRBV2	TRBJ2-7	NA	once	CASSDGGDEQYF	TGTGCCAGCAGTGATGGTGGGGACGAGCAGTACTTC
TRBV19	TRBJ1-1	TRBD1	NA	CASLWDRGASNTEAFF	TGTGCCAGTCTCTGGGACAGGGGCGCATCGAACACTGAAGCTTTCTTT
TRBV7-2	TRBJ1-1	TRBD1	NA	CASSLARDRGRLTEAFF	TGTGCCAGCAGCTTAGCTCGGGACAGGGGGCGCCTAACTGAAGCTTTCTTT
TRBV19	TRBJ2-7	NA	NA	CASEGGQYF	TGTGCCAGCGAGGGCGGGCAGTACTTC
TRBV18	TRBJ2-5	NA	NA	CASSPGWPTQETQYF	TGTGCCAGCTCACCAGGGTGGCCTACCCAAGAGACCCAGTACTTC
TRBV7-8	TRBJ2-3	TRBD1	NA	CASSFEKTGAHTDTQYF	TGTGCCAGCAGCTTCGAAAAGACAGGGGCCCACACAGATACGCAGTATTTT
TRBV20-1	TRBJ1-2	NA	NA	CSARDGSGEGYGYTF	TGCAGTGCTAGAGACGGGTCAGGAGAAGGGTATGGCTACACCTTC
TRBV6-6	TRBJ1-2	NA	once	CASGRAGAESSGYTF	TGTGCCAGCGGCCGGGCCGGGGCCGAGAGCTCTGGCTACACCTTC
TRBV18	TRBJ2-7	NA	NA	CASSPPTNLYEQYF	TGTGCCAGCTCACCACCGACTAACCTCTACGAGCAGTACTTC
TRBV24-1	TRBJ2-1	NA	NA	CATSDRIGDEQFF	TGTGCCACCAGTGATCGAATAGGCGATGAGCAGTTCTTC
TRBV3-1	TRBJ2-1	NA	NA	CASSWLRNEQFF	TGTGCCAGCAGCTGGTTGCGAAATGAGCAGTTCTTC
TRBV7-2	TRBJ1-1	NA	NA	CASSFIGKPEAFF	TGTGCCAGCAGCTTTATAGGGAAGCCTGAAGCTTTCTTT
TRBV19	TRBJ2-7	TRBD2	NA	CASSRTSGTYEQYF	TGTGCCAGTAGTAGGACTAGCGGAACCTACGAGCAGTACTTC
TRBV6-5	TRBJ1-2	NA	NA	CASSPTLIYGYTF	TGTGCCAGCAGCCCGACCCTAATCTATGGCTACACCTTC
TRBV12-3/TRBV12-4	TRBJ2-7	TRBD2	NA	CASSPSGRVGEQYF	TGTGCCAGCAGCCCGAGCGGGAGAGTAGGCGAGCAGTACTTC
TRBV20-1	TRBJ2-1	TRBD2	once	CSASSGSSDNEQFF	TGCAGTGCTAGTAGCGGGAGTAGTGACAATGAGCAGTTCTTC
TRBV9	TRBJ2-7	NA	NA	CASSVSPGVYEQYF	TGTGCCAGCAGCGTCTCGCCGGGAGTCTACGAGCAGTACTTC
TRBV5-1	TRBJ2-1	TRBD2	NA	CASSFGGGGADEQFF	TGCGCCAGCAGCTTTGGGGGCGGGGGGGCCGATGAGCAGTTCTTC
TRBV20-1	TRBJ2-5	NA	NA	CSAGPFQETQYF	TGCAGTGCTGGACCGTTCCAAGAGACCCAGTACTTC
TRBV29-1	TRBJ2-6	NA	NA	CSVEDRGVSGANVLTF	TGCAGCGTTGAAGATCGAGGGGTTTCTGGGGCCAACGTCCTGACTTTC
TRBV20-1	TRBJ2-7	TRBD1	NA	CSADRHDRGTYEQYF	TGCAGTGCTGACCGCCATGACAGGGGAACCTACGAGCAGTACTTC
TRBV18	TRBJ2-2	TRBD2	NA	CASSTSGTVNTGELFF	TGTGCCAGCTCTACCAGCGGGACGGTGAACACCGGGGAGCTGTTTTTT
TRBV23-1	TRBJ1-2	TRBD1	NA	CASRTGGDYGYTF	TGCGCCAGCAGGACAGGGGGCGACTATGGCTACACCTTC
TRBV6-5	TRBJ2-7	NA	few	CASSLNSAVGVDPEQYF	TGTGCCAGCAGTTTAAATTCCGCCGTCGGCGTTGATCCCGAGCAGTACTTC
TRBV18	TRBJ2-3	TRBD2	few	CASSPGLAASTDTQYF	TGTGCCAGCTCACCCGGACTAGCGGCAAGCACAGATACGCAGTATTTT
TRBV4-3	TRBJ2-7	TRBD2	NA	CASSLTLAGGREQYF	TGCGCCAGCAGCCTTACACTAGCGGGAGGTCGCGAGCAGTACTTC
TRBV7-9	TRBJ1-1	NA	NA	CASSFASPGTEAFF	TGTGCCAGCAGCTTTGCCAGCCCCGGGACTGAAGCTTTCTTT
TRBV12-3/TRBV12-4	TRBJ2-6	NA	NA	CASSLRVFGANVLTF	TGTGCCAGCAGTTTAAGGGTCTTTGGGGCCAACGTCCTGACTTTC
TRBV12-3/TRBV12-4	TRBJ2-2	TRBD2	NA	CASSLVAGGTANTGELFF	TGTGCCAGCAGTTTAGTTGCGGGGGGGACCGCGAACACCGGGGAGCTGTTTTTT
TRBV18	TRBJ1-5	NA	NA	CASSPDSNQPQHF	TGTGCCAGCTCACCGGACAGCAATCAGCCCCAGCATTTT
TRBV4-2	TRBJ2-2	NA	NA	CASSFLGGGNTGELFF	TGTGCCAGCAGCTTCCTAGGAGGCGGAAATACCGGGGAGCTGTTTTTT
TRBV19	TRBJ2-3	TRBD2	once	CASSTGRISTDTQYF	TGTGCCAGTTCAACCGGGAGGATTAGCACAGATACGCAGTATTTT
TRBV2	TRBJ2-7	NA	NA	CASSERQAGEQYF	TGTGCCAGCAGTGAACGCCAGGCTGGGGAGCAGTACTTC
TRBV20-1	TRBJ1-5	NA	NA	CSAGGDGDNQPQHF	TGCAGTGCTGGTGGGGACGGGGACAATCAGCCCCAGCATTTT
TRBV29-1	TRBJ2-1	NA	NA	CSVEGSAFSSYNEQFF	TGCAGCGTTGAAGGTAGCGCCTTTAGCTCCTACAATGAGCAGTTCTTC
TRBV20-1	TRBJ2-3	NA	NA	CSARDPNGGTDTQYF	TGCAGTGCTAGAGATCCGAACGGGGGCACAGATACGCAGTATTTT
TRBV29-1	TRBJ2-1	TRBD1	NA	CSVEVGQGYNEQFF	TGCAGCGTTGAAGTGGGACAGGGGTACAATGAGCAGTTCTTC
TRBV5-1	TRBJ2-7	NA	NA	CASSLSGPRYEQYF	TGCGCCAGCAGCTTGTCAGGTCCAAGGTACGAGCAGTACTTC
TRBV20-1	TRBJ2-7	TRBD2	NA	CSARPNSGDHLYEQYF	TGCAGTGCTAGACCTAATAGCGGGGACCACCTCTACGAGCAGTACTTC
TRBV19	TRBJ2-1	TRBD2	NA	CASSVAGNSYNEQFF	TGTGCCAGTAGTGTAGCGGGGAACTCCTACAATGAGCAGTTCTTC
TRBV10-3	TRBJ2-1	TRBD2	NA	CAISGSPGLAGGYDEQFF	TGTGCCATCAGTGGTTCACCTGGACTAGCGGGAGGGTATGATGAGCAGTTCTTC
TRBV15	TRBJ2-2	NA	NA	CATSMKTQNTGELFF	TGTGCCACCAGCATGAAGACCCAGAACACCGGGGAGCTGTTTTTT
TRBV3-1	TRBJ2-1	TRBD2	NA	CASSEELAGFAYNEQFF	TGTGCCAGCAGTGAAGAACTAGCGGGGTTCGCCTACAATGAGCAGTTCTTC
TRBV7-9	TRBJ2-7	NA	NA	CASSSLAGTAYEQYF	TGTGCCAGCAGCTCCCTGGCAGGGACTGCATACGAGCAGTACTTC
TRBV7-9	TRBJ2-2	NA	NA	CASSLLMRDTGELFF	TGTGCCAGCAGCTTATTAATGAGGGACACCGGGGAGCTGTTTTTT
TRBV5-1	TRBJ2-3	TRBD2	NA	CASSPRLASSTDTQYF	TGCGCCAGCAGCCCGAGACTAGCGTCTAGCACAGATACGCAGTATTTT
TRBV28	TRBJ2-1	TRBD2	NA	CASRSGRWPYNEQFF	TGTGCCAGCAGAAGCGGGAGATGGCCCTACAATGAGCAGTTCTTC
TRBV6-1	TRBJ2-7	NA	NA	CASSKLERPGPTYEQYF	TGTGCCAGCAGTAAGCTTGAGAGGCCGGGACCTACCTACGAGCAGTACTTC
TRBV28	TRBJ2-7	TRBD1	NA	CASSLNRDRGYEQYF	TGTGCCAGCAGTTTAAACCGGGACAGGGGCTACGAGCAGTACTTC
TRBV12-3/TRBV12-4	TRBJ2-1	NA	once	CASRTDSRGDEQFF	TGTGCCAGCAGGACTGACTCACGAGGCGATGAGCAGTTCTTC
TRBV6-5	TRBJ1-1	NA	NA	CAAGALALNTEAFF	TGTGCCGCCGGGGCTTTGGCCCTGAACACTGAAGCTTTCTTT
TRBV20-1	TRBJ1-1	NA	once	CSASRPLNTEAFF	TGCAGTGCTAGTCGCCCTCTGAACACTGAAGCTTTCTTT